The 23 T cell receptor beta chains below come from one sample, sequenced in a study of PD-1 blockade in classical Hodgkin lymphoma (TCRdb year 2020). The sample's time point, from its label and the paper: cycle 2 day 1 (C2D1) of nivolumab. All trial patients had relapsed after autologous stem cell transplantation, with cohorts A, B and C differing in prior brentuximab vedotin exposure. The method behind the library was the immunoSEQ multiplex PCR assay. The clones in this table, taken by TCRdb from immuneACCESS, are in-frame only. Not every clone is retained; where verified, under half of the shortfall comes from an unresolved V gene, and the cause of the rest is unknown. The sample table holds 29,000 or so clones, of which 55% to 75% were seen once. The top ten hold over 12% of the sample. Material: peripheral blood mononuclear cells (PBMCs), obtained before the second cycle of nivolumab. The source is a human donor with classical Hodgkin lymphoma.

The V gene is TRBV4-1, the J gene TRBJ2-1; tentative D call: TRBD2 (7 bases). Germline loops: CDR1 MGHRA, CDR2 YSYEKL. This CDR3 has 15 amino acids. V lost 4 bases to trimming and J lost 4 bases, with 14 bases between them. The CDR3 coding sequence is TGCGCCAGCAGCCTTGCGGGGGCCGCTTACAATGAGCAGTTCTTC. It translates to CASSLAGAAYNEQFF.

The table lists this clone with a count of one. The V gene is TRBV2, the J gene TRBJ2-5; D gene uncertain. The CDR3 contains 13 residues. Looked up from germline, CDR1 is SNHLY and CDR2 is FYNNEI. V shed 6 bases and J shed 0 bases, with 8 bases lying between them. The CDR3 bases are TGTGCCAGCAGCCAGGCTTACCAAGAGACCCAGTACTTC. It translates to CASSQAYQETQYF. Supplemented by reference TRBV2 and TRBJ2-5, the full variable domain reads EPEVTQTPSHQVTQMGQEVILRCVPISNHLYFYWYRQILGQKVEFLVSFYNNEISEKSEIFDDQFSVERPDGSNFTLKIRSTKLEDSAMYFCASSQAYQETQYFGPGTRLLVL.

The V gene is TRBV28, the J gene TRBJ2-5; TRBD1 matches at 7 bases. CDR3 length: 17 residues. V trimming: 5 bases; J trimming: 5 bases; junction bases outside the gene matches: 17. Germline lookup yields CDR1 MDHEN and CDR2 SYDVKM. CDR3 in DNA: TGTGCCAGCAGTCCGACGCCATCCAGGGGGAAATGGGAGACCCAGTACTTC. As protein: CASSPTPSRGKWETQYF.

This clone appeared a single time. Distinct nucleotide sequences in the sample also encode this CDR3. V usage is TRBV4-3 and J usage is TRBJ2-6; no reliable D call. Germline lookup yields CDR1 LGHNA and CDR2 YSLEER. This CDR3 is 14 amino acids long. V lost 0 bases, J lost 3 bases, and 3 bases lay in between. The DNA for the CDR3 is TGCGCCAGCAGCCAAGATTATGGGGCCAACGTCCTGACTTTC. Translation: CASSQDYGANVLTF.

This clone was recorded only once. The chain employs TRBV4-1 and TRBJ2-3; TRBD1 aligns across 8 bases. In germline, CDR1 is MGHRA, CDR2 YSYEKL. The J segment lost 0 bases and the V segment lost 4 bases, leaving 6 bases of the junction unmatched. The CDR3 is 16 amino acids. As DNA, the CDR3 is TGCGCCAGCAGCCCTCAGGGGGCGTTTAGCACAGATACGCAGTATTTT. Translated, it gives CASSPQGAFSTDTQYF.

In its sample, this clone was seen a few times. The J gene is TRBJ2-2, the V gene TRBV2; TRBD1 matches 11 bases. Trimming took 6 bases from V and 6 from J; bases not matched to a gene: 6. CDR3 length: 15 amino acids. Germline loops: CDR1 SNHLY, CDR2 FYNNEI. The CDR3 region has the DNA TGTGCCAGCAGGGGACAGGGGGTTTTCGCCGGGGAGCTGTTTTTT. Protein: CASRGQGVFAGELFF.

The chain recombines TRBV5-4 with TRBJ2-7; 7 positions match TRBD1. The germline CDR1 and CDR2 sequences are SGHNT and YYREEE (reference sequence). CDR3 length equals 14 residues. The V gene end was trimmed by 5 bases and the J gene end by 1 base; junction bases not matched to a gene: 6. CDR3 region: CASRPDRESYEQYV. Here the CDR3 DNA reads TGTGCCAGCAGACCAGACAGGGAATCCTACGAGCAGTACGTC.

The CDR3 coding sequence is TGTGCCAGCAGTTACGGGGAAAACTACGAGCAGTACGTC. It yields the protein CASSYGENYEQYV. The chain links TRBV25-1 to TRBJ2-7; D is perhaps TRBD2 (5 bases). The CDR3 length is 13 residues. CDR1 MGHDK and CDR2 SYGVNS come from the germline V gene. Trimming left V 5 bases short and J 3 bases short, with 11 bases between.

The chain uses TRBV7-9 and TRBJ2-5, with 9 bases fitting TRBD1. Germline V gene lookup returns CDR1 SEHNR and CDR2 FQNEAQ (reference sequence). The CDR3 totals 17 residues. The ends lost 6 bases at V and 4 bases at J; junction bases unmatched: 15. The chain's CDR3 is CASRPTGGAERGETQYF. Written as DNA, the CDR3 is TGTGCCAGCAGACCAACAGGGGGCGCTGAGCGTGGAGAGACCCAGTACTTC.

The J gene is TRBJ1-4, the V gene TRBV5-5, with D hard to call. CDR3 length: 13 amino acids. Trimming cost V 3 bases and J 3 bases, with 6 bases left between them. Germline-derived CDR1 and CDR2 are SGHKS and YYEKEE (reference sequence). This CDR3 reads CASSWAANEKLFF. For the CDR3, the DNA is TGTGCCAGCAGCTGGGCGGCTAATGAAAAACTGTTTTTT.

The chain couples TRBV2 to TRBJ1-1; no clear D. CDR1 SNHLY and CDR2 FYNNEI come from the germline V gene. This CDR3 contains 13 residues. V was trimmed by 5 bases and J by 1 base, leaving 8 bases between them. This CDR3 reads CASSQQQNTEAFF. The CDR3 DNA follows: TGTGCCAGCAGTCAACAGCAGAACACTGAAGCTTTCTTT.

This clone was recorded many times. The chain couples TRBV19 to TRBJ2-7; D ambiguous. Germline V gene data show CDR1 as LNHDA and CDR2 as SQIVND (reference sequence). The CDR3 sequence is 14 residues long. V was clipped by 1 base and J by 0 bases, with 7 bases between them. The CDR3 sequence: CASSIGRSSYEQYF. The CDR3 DNA sequence: TGTGCCAGTAGTATAGGTCGGAGCTCCTACGAGCAGTACTTC.

The chain employs TRBV6-5 and TRBJ2-1; D is unclear. Germline values: CDR1 MNHEY, CDR2 SVGAGI. The CDR3 sequence is 15 residues long. Trimming took off 0 bases at V and 9 bases at J, with 15 bases between the two ends. Here the CDR3 DNA reads TGTGCCAGCAGTTACTCGATCATAGTCTCTAGTGAGCAGTTCTTC. Protein sequence: CASSYSIIVSSEQFF.

The V gene is TRBV7-2, the J gene TRBJ2-3; D is undetermined. Germline V gene sequence: CDR1 SGHTA, CDR2 FQGNSA. The CDR3 runs 12 residues. Trimming removed 6 bases from V and 2 bases from J, with 6 bases in between. DNA for the CDR3: TGTGCCAGCAGTCCATACACAGATACGCAGTATTTT. Translated, it gives CASSPYTDTQYF.

This rearrangement joins TRBV7-3 to TRBJ2-2, with 9 bases fitting TRBD1. The CDR3 runs to 14 residues. Germline CDR1 SGHTA, CDR2 FQGTGA. J was trimmed by 4 bases and V by 5 bases; bases with no gene match: 2. CDR3 DNA: TGTGCCAGCAGCCTACAGGGGGCCACCGGGGAGCTGTTTTTT. The encoded protein is CASSLQGATGELFF.

The chain carries TRBV28 and TRBJ1-2; D is ambiguous. The length of the CDR3 is 16 residues. Deletions cut 5 bases from V and 0 bases from J, with 16 bases between. Germline CDR1 is MDHEN and CDR2 is SYDVKM. DNA of the CDR3: TGTGCCAGCAGTACCCCCCGTGGAAAAGCTAACTATGGCTACACCTTC. It codes for CASSTPRGKANYGYTF.

This sequence joins TRBV18 and TRBJ2-1, with D possibly being TRBD2 (5 bases). V lost 4 bases and J lost 0, with 13 bases in between. Germline loops: CDR1 KGHSH, CDR2 LQKENI. The CDR3 contains 16 residues. This CDR3 is CASSLSLGSSYNEQFF. The CDR3 bases are TGTGCCAGCTCACTTTCTCTAGGGAGCTCCTACAATGAGCAGTTCTTC.

The genes are TRBV19 and TRBJ1-2, with 9 bases that match TRBD1. J gave up 5 bases and V 6 bases, and 7 bases lay outside the gene matches. In germline, CDR1 is LNHDA, CDR2 SQIVND (reference sequence). The CDR3 extends over 14 amino acids. The CDR3 spells CASSTSTGGYGYTF. CDR3 nucleotide sequence: TGTGCCAGTAGCACCTCGACAGGGGGTTATGGCTACACCTTC.

This chain connects TRBV10-2 to TRBJ1-1, with D possibly being TRBD1 (6 bases). The CDR3 is 16 residues long. The V and J ends lost 3 bases and 3 bases respectively, with 17 bases between them. Germline-derived CDR1 and CDR2 are WSHSY and SAAADI. CDR3 protein: CASSDGGLRGYTEAFF. The CDR3 nucleotides read TGCGCCAGCAGTGACGGGGGCCTAAGGGGATACACTGAAGCTTTCTTT.

J is TRBJ1-2 and V is TRBV5-5, with 9 nucleotides matching TRBD1. Trimming removed 3 bases from V and 7 bases from J; junction bases left unmatched: 4. The CDR3 covers 13 residues. The germline V gene has CDR1 SGHKS and CDR2 YYEKEE (reference sequence). Here the CDR3 DNA reads TGTGCCAGCAGCTGGGGACAGGGAGGTGGCTACACCTTC. Its translation: CASSWGQGGGYTF.

The chain links TRBV5-1 to TRBJ1-6; 8 bases line up with TRBD1. CDR3 length equals 14 residues. The junction had 1 base not matched to a gene; V was cut back by 4 bases and J by 4 bases. Germline values: CDR1 SGHRS, CDR2 YFSETQ. CDR3 protein: CASSRDRYNSPLHF. As DNA, the CDR3 is TGCGCCAGCAGCCGGGACAGGTATAATTCACCCCTCCACTTT. The full variable domain, completed using reference TRBV5-1 and TRBJ1-6, is KAGVTQTPRYLIKTRGQQVTLSCSPISGHRSVSWYQQTPGQGLQFLFEYFSETQRNKGNFPGRFSGRQFSNSRSEMNVSTLELGDSALYLCASSRDRYNSPLHFGNGTRLTVT.

This chain connects TRBV20-1 to TRBJ1-2, with 7 positions matching TRBD1. J lost 10 bases, V lost 5 bases, and 4 bases had no gene match. Germline CDR1 and CDR2: DFQATT and SNEGSKA (reference sequence). CDR3 length: 10 residues. CDR3 in amino acids: CSAGDRAYTF. CDR3 in DNA: TGCAGTGCTGGCGACAGGGCCTACACCTTC.

The chain links TRBV6-5 to TRBJ1-2; D is unclear. CDR1 MNHEY and CDR2 SVGAGI come from the germline V gene. This CDR3 spans 12 amino acids. V was cut by 6 bases and J by 8 bases, with 13 bases left in between. CDR3 nucleotide sequence: TGTGCCAGCAGCCACGGTGGGGAAGGCTACACCTTC. Its translation: CASSHGGEGYTF.